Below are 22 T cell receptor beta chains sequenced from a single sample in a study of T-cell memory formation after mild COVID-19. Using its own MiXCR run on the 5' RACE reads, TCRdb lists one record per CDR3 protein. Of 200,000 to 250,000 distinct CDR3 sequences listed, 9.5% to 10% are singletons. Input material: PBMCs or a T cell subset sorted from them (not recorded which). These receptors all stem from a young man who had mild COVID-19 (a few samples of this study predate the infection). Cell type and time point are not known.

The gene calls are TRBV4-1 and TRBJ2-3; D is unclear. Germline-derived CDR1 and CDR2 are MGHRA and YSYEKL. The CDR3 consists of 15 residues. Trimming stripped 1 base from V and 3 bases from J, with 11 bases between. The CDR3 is CASSQVSLATDTQYF. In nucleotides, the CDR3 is TGCGCCAGCAGCCAAGTCTCCTTGGCAACAGATACGCAGTATTTT.

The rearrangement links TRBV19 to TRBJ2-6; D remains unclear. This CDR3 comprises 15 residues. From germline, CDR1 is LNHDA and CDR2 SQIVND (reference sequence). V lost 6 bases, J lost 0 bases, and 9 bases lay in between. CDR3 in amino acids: CASSPGLSGANVLTF. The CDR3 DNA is TGTGCCAGTAGCCCTGGGCTCTCTGGGGCCAACGTCCTGACTTTC.

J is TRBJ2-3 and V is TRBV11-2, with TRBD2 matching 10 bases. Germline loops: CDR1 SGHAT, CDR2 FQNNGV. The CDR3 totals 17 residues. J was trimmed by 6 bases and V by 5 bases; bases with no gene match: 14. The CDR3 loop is CASSRNLAGVRRDTQYF. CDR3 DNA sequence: TGTGCCAGCAGCCGAAATCTAGCGGGGGTTCGCCGGGATACGCAGTATTTT.

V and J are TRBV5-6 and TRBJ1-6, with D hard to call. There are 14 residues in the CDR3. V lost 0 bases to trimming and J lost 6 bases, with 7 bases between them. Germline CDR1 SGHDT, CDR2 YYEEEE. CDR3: CASSLEFLNSPLHF. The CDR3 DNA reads TGTGCCAGCAGCTTGGAGTTCCTTAATTCACCCCTCCACTTT.

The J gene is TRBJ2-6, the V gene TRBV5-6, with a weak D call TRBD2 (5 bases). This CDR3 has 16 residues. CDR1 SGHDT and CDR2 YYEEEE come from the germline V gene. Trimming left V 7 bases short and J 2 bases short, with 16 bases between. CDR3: CASLEVGGAGANVLTF. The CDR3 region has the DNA TGTGCCAGCTTGGAGGTGGGTGGCGCTGGGGCCAACGTCCTGACTTTC.

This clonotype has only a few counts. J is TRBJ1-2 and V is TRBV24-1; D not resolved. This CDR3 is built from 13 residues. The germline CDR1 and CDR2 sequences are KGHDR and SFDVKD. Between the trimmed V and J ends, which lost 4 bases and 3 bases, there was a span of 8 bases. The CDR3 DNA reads TGTGCCACCAGTGACCCCAACGACTATGGCTACACCTTC. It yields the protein CATSDPNDYGYTF.

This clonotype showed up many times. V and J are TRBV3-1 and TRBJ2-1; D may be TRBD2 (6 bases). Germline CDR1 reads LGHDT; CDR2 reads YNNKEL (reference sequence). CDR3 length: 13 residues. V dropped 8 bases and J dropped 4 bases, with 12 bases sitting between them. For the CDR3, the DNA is TGTGCCAGCTTGGGCGGGGTATACAATGAGCAGTTCTTC. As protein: CASLGGVYNEQFF.

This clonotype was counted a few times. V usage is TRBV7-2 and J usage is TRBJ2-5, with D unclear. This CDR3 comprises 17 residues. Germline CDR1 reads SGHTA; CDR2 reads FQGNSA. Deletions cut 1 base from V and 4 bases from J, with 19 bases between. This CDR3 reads CASSLVQAPGIGETQYF. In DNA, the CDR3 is TGTGCCAGCAGCTTAGTTCAGGCTCCGGGTATTGGAGAGACCCAGTACTTC.

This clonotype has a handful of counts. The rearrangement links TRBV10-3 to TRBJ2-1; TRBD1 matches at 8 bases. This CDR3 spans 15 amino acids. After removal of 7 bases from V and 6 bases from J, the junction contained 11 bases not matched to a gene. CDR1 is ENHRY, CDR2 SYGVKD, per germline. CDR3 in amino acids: CAIKDRVSGLNEQFF. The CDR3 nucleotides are TGTGCCATCAAGGACAGGGTGTCGGGACTCAATGAGCAGTTCTTC.

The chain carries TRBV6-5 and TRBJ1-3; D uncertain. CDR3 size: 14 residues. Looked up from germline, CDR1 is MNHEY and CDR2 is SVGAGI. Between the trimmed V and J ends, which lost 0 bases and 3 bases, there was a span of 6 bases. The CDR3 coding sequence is TGTGCCAGCAGTTACTCGTCCGTTGGAAACACCATATATTTT. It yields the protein CASSYSSVGNTIYF.

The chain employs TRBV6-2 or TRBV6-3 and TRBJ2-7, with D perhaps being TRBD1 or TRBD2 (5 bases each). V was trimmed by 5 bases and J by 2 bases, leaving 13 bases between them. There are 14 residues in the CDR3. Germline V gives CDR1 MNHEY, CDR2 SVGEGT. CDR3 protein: CASSRGDAAYEQYV. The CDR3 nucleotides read TGTGCCAGCAGTCGAGGGGACGCTGCCTACGAGCAGTACGTC.

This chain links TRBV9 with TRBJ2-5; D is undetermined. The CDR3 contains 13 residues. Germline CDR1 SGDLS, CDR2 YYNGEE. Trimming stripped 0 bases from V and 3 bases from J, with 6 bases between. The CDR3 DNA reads TGTGCCAGCAGCGTAGCATCGAAAGAGACCCAGTACTTC. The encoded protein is CASSVASKETQYF.

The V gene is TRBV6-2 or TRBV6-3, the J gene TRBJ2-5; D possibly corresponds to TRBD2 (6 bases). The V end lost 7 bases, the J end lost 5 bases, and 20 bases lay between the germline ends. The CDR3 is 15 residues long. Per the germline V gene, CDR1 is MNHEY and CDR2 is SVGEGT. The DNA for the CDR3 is TGTGCCAGCACCCCCCGGCCTAGCCGGGGGGAGACCCAGTACTTC. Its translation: CASTPRPSRGETQYF.

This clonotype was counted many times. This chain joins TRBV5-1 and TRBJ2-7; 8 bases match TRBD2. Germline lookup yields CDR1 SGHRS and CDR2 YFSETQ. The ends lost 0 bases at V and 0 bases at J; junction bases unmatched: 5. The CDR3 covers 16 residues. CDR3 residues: CASSLGLGTSSYEQYV. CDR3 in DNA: TGCGCCAGCAGCTTGGGATTAGGGACTAGCTCCTACGAGCAGTACGTC.

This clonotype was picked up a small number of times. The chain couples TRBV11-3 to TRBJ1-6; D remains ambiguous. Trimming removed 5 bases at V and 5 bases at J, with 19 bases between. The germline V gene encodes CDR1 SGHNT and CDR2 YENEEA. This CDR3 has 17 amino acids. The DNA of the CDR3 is TGTGCCAGCAGCCGTATCCCCCTGACAACCGATAATTCACCCCTCCACTTT. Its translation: CASSRIPLTTDNSPLHF.

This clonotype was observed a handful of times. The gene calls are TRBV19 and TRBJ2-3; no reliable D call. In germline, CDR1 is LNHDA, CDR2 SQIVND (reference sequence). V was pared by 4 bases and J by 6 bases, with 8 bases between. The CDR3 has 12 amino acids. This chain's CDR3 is CASSNMDDTQYF. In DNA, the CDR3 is TGTGCCAGTAGTAATATGGACGATACGCAGTATTTT. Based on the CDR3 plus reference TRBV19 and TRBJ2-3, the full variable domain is DGGITQSPKYLFRKEGQNVTLSCEQNLNHDAMYWYRQDPGQGLRLIYYSQIVNDFQKGDIAEGYSVSREKKESFPLTVTSAQKNPTAFYLCASSNMDDTQYFGPGTRLTVL.

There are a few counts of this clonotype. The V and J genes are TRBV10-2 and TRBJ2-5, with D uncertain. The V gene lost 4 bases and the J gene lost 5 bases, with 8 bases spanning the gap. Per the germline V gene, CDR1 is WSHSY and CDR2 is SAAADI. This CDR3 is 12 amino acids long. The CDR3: CASSVSWETQYF. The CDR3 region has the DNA TGCGCCAGCAGTGTTAGTTGGGAGACCCAGTACTTC.

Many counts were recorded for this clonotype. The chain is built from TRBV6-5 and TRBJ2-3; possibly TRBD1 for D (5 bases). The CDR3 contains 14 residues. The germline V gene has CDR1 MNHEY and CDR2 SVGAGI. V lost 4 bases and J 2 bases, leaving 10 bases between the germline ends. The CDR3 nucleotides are TGTGCCAGCAGTTTAAGGGGTACCACAGATACGCAGTATTTT. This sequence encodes CASSLRGTTDTQYF.

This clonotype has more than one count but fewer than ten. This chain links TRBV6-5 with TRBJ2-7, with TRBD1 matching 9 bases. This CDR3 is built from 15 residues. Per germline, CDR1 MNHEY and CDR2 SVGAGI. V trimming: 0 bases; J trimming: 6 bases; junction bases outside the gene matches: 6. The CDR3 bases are TGTGCCAGCAGTTACTCCTCGGGACAGGGCGTCGAGCAGTACGTC. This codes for CASSYSSGQGVEQYV.

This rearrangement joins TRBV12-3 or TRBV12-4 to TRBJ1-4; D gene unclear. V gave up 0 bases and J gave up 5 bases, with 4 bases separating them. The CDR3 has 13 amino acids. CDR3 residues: CASSLAENEKLFF. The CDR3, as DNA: TGTGCCAGCAGTTTAGCGGAGAATGAAAAACTGTTTTTT.

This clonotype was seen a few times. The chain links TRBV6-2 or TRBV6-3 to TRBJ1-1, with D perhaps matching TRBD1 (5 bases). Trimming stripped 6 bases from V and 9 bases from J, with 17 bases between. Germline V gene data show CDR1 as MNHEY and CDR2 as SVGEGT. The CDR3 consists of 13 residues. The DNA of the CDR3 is TGTGCCAGCAGCCCTAGGACATCCCGGCAAGCTTTCTTT. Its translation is CASSPRTSRQAFF.

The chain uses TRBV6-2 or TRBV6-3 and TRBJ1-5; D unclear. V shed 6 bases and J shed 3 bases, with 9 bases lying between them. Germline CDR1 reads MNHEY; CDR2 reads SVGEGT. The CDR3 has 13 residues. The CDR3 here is CASRRRDNQPQHF. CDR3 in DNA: TGTGCCAGCAGAAGACGGGACAATCAGCCCCAGCATTTT.